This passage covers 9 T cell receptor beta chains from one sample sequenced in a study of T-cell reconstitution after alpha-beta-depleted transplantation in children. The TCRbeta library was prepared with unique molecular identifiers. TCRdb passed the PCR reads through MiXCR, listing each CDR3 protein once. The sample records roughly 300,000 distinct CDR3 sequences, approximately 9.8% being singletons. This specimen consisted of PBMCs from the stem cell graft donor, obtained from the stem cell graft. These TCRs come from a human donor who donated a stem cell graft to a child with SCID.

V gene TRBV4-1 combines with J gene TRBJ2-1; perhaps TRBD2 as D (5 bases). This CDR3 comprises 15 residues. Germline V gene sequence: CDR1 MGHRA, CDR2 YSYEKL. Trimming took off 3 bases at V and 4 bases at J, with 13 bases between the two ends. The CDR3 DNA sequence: TGCGCCAGCAGCCATTCAAGCGGCGGGTACAATGAGCAGTTCTTC. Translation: CASSHSSGGYNEQFF.

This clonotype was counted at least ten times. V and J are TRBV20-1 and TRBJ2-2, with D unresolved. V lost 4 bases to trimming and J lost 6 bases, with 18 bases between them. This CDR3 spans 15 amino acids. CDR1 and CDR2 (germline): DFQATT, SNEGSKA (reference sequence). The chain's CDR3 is CSAIKIGLSAGELFF. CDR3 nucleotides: TGCAGTGCTATTAAGATAGGGTTGAGCGCCGGGGAGCTGTTTTTT.

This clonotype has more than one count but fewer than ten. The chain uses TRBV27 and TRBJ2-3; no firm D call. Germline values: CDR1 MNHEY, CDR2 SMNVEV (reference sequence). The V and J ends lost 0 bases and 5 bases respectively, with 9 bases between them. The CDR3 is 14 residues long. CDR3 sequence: CASSLSPTVDTQYF. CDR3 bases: TGTGCCAGCAGTTTATCCCCGACGGTAGATACGCAGTATTTT.

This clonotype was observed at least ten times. The CDR3: CASSLEKGWDEQFF. The CDR3 bases are TGTGCCAGCAGCTTAGAAAAGGGCTGGGATGAGCAGTTCTTC. The genes are TRBV11-2 and TRBJ2-1; unclear D gene. Germline CDR1 SGHAT, CDR2 FQNNGV. Trimming shortened V by 0 bases and J by 8 bases, and 11 bases separated the two germline ends. This CDR3 comprises 14 residues.

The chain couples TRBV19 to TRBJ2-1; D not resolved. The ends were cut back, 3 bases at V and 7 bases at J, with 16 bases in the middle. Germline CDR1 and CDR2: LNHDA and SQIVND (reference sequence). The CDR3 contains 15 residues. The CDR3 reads CASSMKGSFYNEQFF. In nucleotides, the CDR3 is TGTGCCAGTAGTATGAAGGGTTCGTTTTATAATGAGCAGTTCTTC.

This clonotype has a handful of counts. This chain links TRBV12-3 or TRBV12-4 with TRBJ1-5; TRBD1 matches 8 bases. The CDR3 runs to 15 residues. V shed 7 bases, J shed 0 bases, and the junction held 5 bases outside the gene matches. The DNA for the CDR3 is TGTGCCAGCACCAAGACAGGGGATAGCAATCAGCCCCAGCATTTT. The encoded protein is CASTKTGDSNQPQHF.

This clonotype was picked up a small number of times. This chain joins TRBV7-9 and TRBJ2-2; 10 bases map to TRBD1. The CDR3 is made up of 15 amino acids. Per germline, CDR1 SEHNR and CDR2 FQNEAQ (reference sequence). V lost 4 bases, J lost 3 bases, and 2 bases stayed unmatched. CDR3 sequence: CASSWGQGYTGELFF. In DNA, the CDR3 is TGTGCCAGCAGCTGGGGACAGGGGTACACCGGGGAGCTGTTTTTT.

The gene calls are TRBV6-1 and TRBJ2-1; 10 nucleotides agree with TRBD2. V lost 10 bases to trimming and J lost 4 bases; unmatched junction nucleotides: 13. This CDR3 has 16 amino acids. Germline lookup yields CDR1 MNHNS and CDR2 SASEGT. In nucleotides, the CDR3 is TGTGCCACGTCCCCTACTAGCGGGGCTGGATACAATGAGCAGTTCTTC. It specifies CATSPTSGAGYNEQFF.

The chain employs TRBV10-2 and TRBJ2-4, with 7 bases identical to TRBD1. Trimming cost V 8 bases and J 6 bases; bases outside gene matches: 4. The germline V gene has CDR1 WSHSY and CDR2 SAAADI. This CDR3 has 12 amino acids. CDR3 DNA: TGCGCCAGCGCCGGGACAGCAAACATTCAGTACTTC. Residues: CASAGTANIQYF.